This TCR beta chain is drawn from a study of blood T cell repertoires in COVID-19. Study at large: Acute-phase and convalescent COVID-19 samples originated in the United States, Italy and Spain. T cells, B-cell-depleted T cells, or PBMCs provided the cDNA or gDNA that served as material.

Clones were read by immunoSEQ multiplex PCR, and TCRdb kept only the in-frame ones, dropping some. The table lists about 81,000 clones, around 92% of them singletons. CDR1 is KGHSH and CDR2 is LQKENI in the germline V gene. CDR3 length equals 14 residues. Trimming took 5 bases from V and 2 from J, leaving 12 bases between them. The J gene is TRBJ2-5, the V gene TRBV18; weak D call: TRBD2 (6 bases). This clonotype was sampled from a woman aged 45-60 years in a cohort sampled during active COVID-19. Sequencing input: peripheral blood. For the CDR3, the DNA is TGTGCCAGCTCAACGGGAGTGCTACAAGAGACCCAGTACTTC. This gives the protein CASSTGVLQETQYF.